Presented here are 31 T cell receptor beta chains from one specimen sequenced in a study of CD8+CD57+ T cells in acquired aplastic anemia. Genomic DNA served as template for TCR beta VDJ and CDR3 profiling. TCRdb processed the reads anew with MiXCR; each CDR3 protein has one entry. The repertoire has roughly 300,000 distinct CDR3 sequences, roughly half of them found once; the top ten carry 7.5% to 9%. The sequenced sample consisted of sorted CD4+, CD8+, or CD8+CD57+ T cells (not recorded which) from PBMCs. All receptors derive from a human donor with severe aplastic anemia or a healthy control (not recorded which).

This clonotype showed up just a few times. This chain links TRBV2 with TRBJ2-7, with TRBD1 matching over 7 bases. V lost 6 bases and J lost 5; bases outside the gene matches: 4. CDR1 is SNHLY and CDR2 is FYNNEI in the germline V gene. CDR3 size: 12 residues. The CDR3 coding sequence is TGTGCCAGCAGGACAGGGTTTCACGAGCAGTACTTC. Protein: CASRTGFHEQYF.

This clonotype was picked up one time. The chain is built from TRBV9 and TRBJ2-7, with 8 bases matching TRBD1. The CDR3 has 14 amino acids. Germline assignment: CDR1 SGDLS and CDR2 YYNGEE. The V segment lost 2 bases and the J segment 3 bases; nucleotides outside the gene matches: 4. For the CDR3, the DNA is TGTGCCAGCAGCGTGGGGGACAGGAACTACGAGCAGTACTTC. Protein sequence: CASSVGDRNYEQYF.

This clonotype was found many times. The genes are TRBV5-1 and TRBJ2-3; 13 bases fit TRBD2. V lost 3 bases and J lost 5; bases outside the gene matches: 6. Looked up from germline, CDR1 is SGHRS and CDR2 is YFSETQ. This CDR3 comprises 16 residues. Here the CDR3 reads CASSSTSGGPGDTQYF. DNA of the CDR3: TGCGCCAGCAGCTCGACTAGCGGGGGGCCGGGAGATACGCAGTATTTT. Supplemented by reference TRBV5-1 and TRBJ2-3, the full variable domain reads KAGVTQTPRYLIKTRGQQVTLSCSPISGHRSVSWYQQTPGQGLQFLFEYFSETQRNKGNFPGRFSGRQFSNSRSEMNVSTLELGDSALYLCASSSTSGGPGDTQYFGPGTRLTVL.

This clonotype was seen a handful of times. The V gene is TRBV5-1, the J gene TRBJ2-1; 15 bases match TRBD2. The CDR3 loop spans 18 amino acids. CDR1 is SGHRS, CDR2 YFSETQ, per germline. Trimming took 4 bases from V and 0 from J; bases not matched to a gene: 5. The CDR3 nucleotides are TGCGCCAGCAGCCCCGGACTAGCGGGGGGGTACTCCTACAATGAGCAGTTCTTC. Translation: CASSPGLAGGYSYNEQFF. Filled out from reference TRBV5-1 and TRBJ2-1, the complete variable domain reads KAGVTQTPRYLIKTRGQQVTLSCSPISGHRSVSWYQQTPGQGLQFLFEYFSETQRNKGNFPGRFSGRQFSNSRSEMNVSTLELGDSALYLCASSPGLAGGYSYNEQFFGPGTRLTVL.

The sample holds many counts of this clonotype. This chain links TRBV6-6 with TRBJ1-6; no definite D call. This CDR3 is built from 14 residues. Germline V CDR1 and CDR2: MNHNY, SVGAGI (reference sequence). The ends were cut back, 2 bases at V and 5 bases at J, with 7 bases in the middle. CDR3 sequence reads: CASSYTDDNSPLHF. The CDR3 DNA follows: TGTGCCAGCAGTTACACGGATGATAATTCACCCCTCCACTTT.

The CDR3 sequence is CASRRTGANTGELFF. CDR3 in DNA: TGTGCCAGCAGACGGACAGGGGCGAACACCGGGGAGCTGTTTTTT. V is TRBV7-2 and J is TRBJ2-2, with 9 bases identical to TRBD1. The CDR3 sequence is 15 residues long. With 6 bases clipped from V and 0 bases from J, the junction kept 2 bases outside the gene matches. CDR1 and CDR2 from the germline V gene are SGHTA and FQGNSA.

The V call is TRBV5-1, the J call TRBJ1-4; 7 bases line up with TRBD1. The V segment lost 0 bases and the J segment 0 bases; nucleotides outside the gene matches: 5. From germline, CDR1 is SGHRS and CDR2 YFSETQ. CDR3 length: 17 residues. CDR3 coding DNA: TGCGCCAGCAGCTTGGGACAGGGATTTGCAACTAATGAAAAACTGTTTTTT. Amino acid sequence: CASSLGQGFATNEKLFF.

The genes are TRBV24-1 and TRBJ2-7; the match to TRBD2 covers 14 bases. The CDR3 consists of 17 residues. V gave up 4 bases and J gave up 2 bases; unmatched junction bases: 6. Germline V gene lookup returns CDR1 KGHDR and CDR2 SFDVKD. The CDR3 bases are TGTGCCACCAGTGACCTAGGACTAGCGGGGGGCACCTACGAGCAGTACTTC. Protein: CATSDLGLAGGTYEQYF.

This sequence joins TRBV7-8 and TRBJ1-2, with TRBD1 matching over 7 bases. The CDR3 extends over 16 amino acids. Per the germline V gene, CDR1 is SGHVS and CDR2 is FQNEAQ. V was clipped by 5 bases and J by 5 bases; unmatched bases: 14. The CDR3 protein is CASSPQGGTATYGYTF. The CDR3 DNA reads TGTGCCAGCAGCCCACAGGGTGGGACAGCCACGTATGGCTACACCTTC.

This chain uses TRBV7-3 with TRBJ1-1; TRBD1 aligns across 10 bases. Germline V gene lookup returns CDR1 SGHTA and CDR2 FQGTGA. The V segment lost 4 bases and the J segment 6 bases; nucleotides outside the gene matches: 11. The CDR3 spans 16 residues. CDR3 sequence reads: CASSWDRGPSIAEAFF. The CDR3 nucleotides read TGTGCCAGCAGCTGGGACAGGGGCCCCTCCATAGCTGAAGCTTTCTTT.

The CDR3 spells CSVAGQGVTYEQYF. For the CDR3, the DNA is TGCAGCGTTGCTGGACAGGGGGTAACCTACGAGCAGTACTTC. The rearrangement uses TRBV29-1 and TRBJ2-7; 10 bases are shared with TRBD1. In germline, CDR1 is SQVTM, CDR2 ANQGSEA. J lost 2 bases, V lost 4 bases, and 5 bases had no gene match. This CDR3 spans 14 amino acids.

This chain uses TRBV29-1 with TRBJ2-7, with 7 bases identical to TRBD1. This CDR3 is 12 amino acids long. Germline V gives CDR1 SQVTM, CDR2 ANQGSEA. The V gene end was trimmed by 7 bases and the J gene end by 2 bases; junction bases not matched to a gene: 5. CDR3 sequence: CSAIDRAYEQYF. CDR3 coding DNA: TGCAGCGCCATAGACAGGGCCTACGAGCAGTACTTC.

The chain uses TRBV6-2 or TRBV6-3 and TRBJ2-5; TRBD1 might be the D (6 bases). Trimming pared 11 bases from V and 7 bases from J, leaving 20 bases between. This CDR3 spans 13 amino acids. Germline V lookup: CDR1 MNHEY, CDR2 SVGEGT. The CDR3 reads CAGADSAVGTQYF. DNA of the CDR3: TGTGCCGGCGCGGACAGCGCCGTTGGGACCCAGTACTTC.

This clonotype has at least ten counts. J is TRBJ1-1 and V is TRBV20-1; 7 nucleotides agree with TRBD1. J gave up 11 bases and V 4 bases, and 16 bases lay outside the gene matches. The CDR3 totals 14 residues. Germline assignment: CDR1 DFQATT and CDR2 SNEGSKA (reference sequence). The CDR3 DNA follows: TGCAGTGCTAACTCACGGGCAGGGACAGATGCCGCTTTCTTT. This codes for CSANSRAGTDAAFF.

The genes are TRBV2 and TRBJ1-2; no firm D call. Germline CDR1 SNHLY, CDR2 FYNNEI. CDR3 size: 12 residues. Trimming removed 5 bases at V and 2 bases at J, with 6 bases between. CDR3 loop: CASSSRNYGYTF. The CDR3 region has the DNA TGTGCCAGCAGTTCCCGCAACTATGGCTACACCTTC.

This chain joins TRBV15 and TRBJ2-1, with 9 bases that match TRBD1. V lost 5 bases to trimming and J lost 10 bases; unmatched junction nucleotides: 9. Germline CDR1 is LNHNV and CDR2 is YYDKDF (reference sequence). The CDR3 contains 14 residues. This chain's CDR3 is CATSQPGQGYEQFF. CDR3 nucleotide sequence: TGTGCCACCAGCCAACCGGGACAGGGCTACGAGCAGTTCTTC.

The count of this clonotype is one. V and J are TRBV9 and TRBJ1-4; 8 bases are shared with TRBD1. This CDR3 spans 18 amino acids. CDR1 is SGDLS and CDR2 is YYNGEE in the germline V gene. With V trimmed by 3 bases and J by 4 bases, 14 bases remained unmatched. The chain's CDR3 is CASSGIQGGIWINEKLFF. CDR3 in DNA: TGTGCCAGCAGCGGGATACAGGGGGGAATCTGGATTAATGAAAAACTGTTTTTT.

To note about this clonotype: A read error may account for a junction end that differs from germline. J is TRBJ1-2 and V is TRBV5-1; D not certain. The germline V gene encodes CDR1 SGHRS and CDR2 YFSETQ. The CDR3 consists of 13 residues. CDR3 sequence: CASRLAAEYGYTF. In DNA form, the CDR3 reads TGCGCCAGCAGATTGGCGGCAGAGTATGGCTACACCTTC. The complete variable domain, with remaining parts taken from reference TRBV5-1 and TRBJ1-2, reads KAGVTQTPRYLIKTRGQQVTLSCSPISGHRSVSWYQQTPGQGLQFLFEYFSETQRNKGNFPGRFSGRQFSNSRSEMNVSTLELGDSALYLCASRLAAEYGYTFGSGTRLTVV.

This clonotype was recorded a few times. The chain joins TRBV5-1 to TRBJ2-1, with 11 bases fitting TRBD2. CDR1 SGHRS and CDR2 YFSETQ come from the germline V gene. The CDR3 is 15 residues long. V lost 6 bases to trimming and J lost 7 bases; unmatched junction nucleotides: 9. Here the CDR3 reads CASTPSGGLDNEQFF. The CDR3 nucleotides are TGCGCCAGCACCCCTAGCGGGGGGCTGGATAATGAGCAGTTCTTC.

The chain carries TRBV20-1 and TRBJ2-1; D is perhaps TRBD2 (6 bases). Germline V lookup: CDR1 DFQATT, CDR2 SNEGSKA (reference sequence). The V end was cut by 7 bases, the J end by 4 bases, with 11 bases between. The CDR3 loop spans 12 amino acids. The CDR3 loop reads CSGHSGYNEQFF. CDR3 DNA: TGCAGTGGGCATAGCGGTTACAATGAGCAGTTCTTC.

CDR3 in amino acids: CASSSHGTGGYEQYF. CDR3 bases: TGTGCCAGCAGCTCCCATGGGACAGGGGGCTACGAGCAGTACTTC. The rearrangement links TRBV7-9 to TRBJ2-7; the match to TRBD1 covers 11 bases. The CDR3 runs to 15 residues. Germline-derived CDR1 and CDR2 are SEHNR and FQNEAQ (reference sequence). J lost 3 bases, V lost 4 bases, and 5 bases had no gene match.

V usage is TRBV4-2 and J usage is TRBJ2-1; D not resolved. V gave up 3 bases and J gave up 10 bases, with 16 bases separating them. This CDR3 comprises 14 residues. CDR1 and CDR2 (germline): LGHNA, YNFKEQ. The CDR3 nucleotides are TGTGCCAGCAGCCAGGAGATGGAACTGTTCGAGCAGTTCTTC. Amino acid sequence: CASSQEMELFEQFF.

This chain connects TRBV20-1 to TRBJ2-5; possibly TRBD1 for D (6 bases). Trimming took off 5 bases at V and 5 bases at J, with 12 bases between the two ends. The germline CDR1 and CDR2 sequences are DFQATT and SNEGSKA (reference sequence). This CDR3 is 12 amino acids long. CDR3 amino acids: CSAVGGRETQYF. The DNA of the CDR3 is TGCAGTGCTGTAGGGGGTAGGGAGACCCAGTACTTC.

This clonotype was seen many times. This chain uses TRBV12-3 or TRBV12-4 with TRBJ1-6; D is uncertain. V was shortened by 6 bases and J by 0 bases, with 15 bases between the two germline ends. The CDR3 is made up of 17 amino acids. The CDR3 DNA is TGTGCCAGCAGGGCCCCTCTTAGGAGCTCCTATAATTCACCCCTCCACTTT. It translates to CASRAPLRSSYNSPLHF.

Many counts were recorded for this clonotype. V and J are TRBV5-1 and TRBJ2-1; 12 bases are a match to TRBD2. V lost 0 bases, J lost 5 bases, and 3 bases stayed unmatched. Germline V gene lookup returns CDR1 SGHRS and CDR2 YFSETQ. This CDR3 has 16 amino acids. The CDR3 bases are TGCGCCAGCAGCTTGGTACTAGCGGGGGGTGACAATGAGCAGTTCTTC. Protein sequence: CASSLVLAGGDNEQFF.

Concerning this clonotype itself: Because it lacks the conserved phenylalanine or tryptophan at the end, this CDR3 is likely a read error. V is TRBV15 and J is TRBJ2-7; tentative D call: TRBD1 (5 bases). The CDR3 runs 13 residues. Looked up from germline, CDR1 is LNHNV and CDR2 is YYDKDF (reference sequence). In nucleotides, the CDR3 is TGCGCCACCAGCAGAGGACATATCTACGAGCAGTACTCC. Translation gives CATSRGHIYEQYS.

This chain uses TRBV20-1 with TRBJ2-7; a possible D gene is TRBD2 (5 bases). Trimming stripped 0 bases from V and 3 bases from J, with 15 bases between. The CDR3 loop spans 15 amino acids. CDR1 and CDR2 (germline): DFQATT, SNEGSKA (reference sequence). The CDR3 sequence: CSARDFRGRDYEQYF. CDR3 bases: TGCAGTGCTAGAGATTTCCGGGGTCGTGACTACGAGCAGTACTTC.

J is TRBJ2-7 and V is TRBV11-3, with D unclear. Germline loops: CDR1 SGHNT, CDR2 YENEEA. Trimming stripped 3 bases from V and 3 bases from J, with 9 bases between. This CDR3 region has 13 residues. The CDR3 DNA follows: TGTGCCAGCAGCTTCGGCCCGAGCTACGAGCAGTACTTC. This gives the protein CASSFGPSYEQYF.

This clonotype came up once. The chain employs TRBV7-9 and TRBJ2-7; no reliable D call. CDR3 length: 12 amino acids. Trimming removed 8 bases from V and 0 bases from J, with 8 bases in between. CDR1 is SEHNR, CDR2 FQNEAQ, per germline (reference sequence). The CDR3 DNA follows: TGTGCCAGCGTAGACAACTCCTACGAGCAGTACTTC. It codes for CASVDNSYEQYF. The full variable domain, completed using reference TRBV7-9 and TRBJ2-7, is DTGVSQNPRHKITKRGQNVTFRCDPISEHNRLYWYRQTLGQGPEFLTYFQNEAQLEKSRLLSDRFSAERPKGSFSTLEIQRTEQGDSAMYLCASVDNSYEQYFGPGTRLTVT.

This clonotype has a single count. J is TRBJ2-3 and V is TRBV24-1; D not resolved. V lost 2 bases, J lost 11 bases, and 10 bases lay in between. Germline V gene lookup returns CDR1 KGHDR and CDR2 SFDVKD. This CDR3 region has 12 residues. The CDR3 protein is CATSDSAEMQYF. The DNA of the CDR3 is TGTGCCACCAGTGATTCTGCGGAGATGCAGTATTTT.

This chain links TRBV2 with TRBJ2-7, with TRBD1 matching 8 bases. The length of the CDR3 is 10 residues. From germline, CDR1 is SNHLY and CDR2 FYNNEI. Trimming at V came to 6 bases and at J to 11 bases, leaving 3 bases not matched to a gene. The CDR3 bases are TGTGCCAGCAGGGACAGGGTGGAGTACTTC. This translates into CASRDRVEYF. The entire variable domain, with the rest obtained from reference TRBV2 and TRBJ2-7, is as follows: EPEVTQTPSHQVTQMGQEVILRCVPISNHLYFYWYRQILGQKVEFLVSFYNNEISEKSEIFDDQFSVERPDGSNFTLKIRSTKLEDSAMYFCASRDRVEYFGPGTRLTVT.